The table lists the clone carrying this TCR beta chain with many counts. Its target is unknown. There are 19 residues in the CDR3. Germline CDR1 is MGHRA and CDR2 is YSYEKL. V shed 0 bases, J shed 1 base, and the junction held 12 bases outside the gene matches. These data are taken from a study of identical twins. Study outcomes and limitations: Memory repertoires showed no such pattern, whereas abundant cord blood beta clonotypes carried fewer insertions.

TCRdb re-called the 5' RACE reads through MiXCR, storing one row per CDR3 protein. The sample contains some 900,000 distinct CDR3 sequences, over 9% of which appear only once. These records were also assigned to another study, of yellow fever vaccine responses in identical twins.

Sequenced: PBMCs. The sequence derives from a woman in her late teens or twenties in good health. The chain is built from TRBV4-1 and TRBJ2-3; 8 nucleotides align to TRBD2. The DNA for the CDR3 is TGCGCCAGCAGCCAAGAATTTTCCGGGGGGGCTAGGCGCACAGATACGCAGTATTTT. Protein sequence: CASSQEFSGGARRTDTQYF.